This record concerns one TCR beta chain sequence. Its antigen remains unidentified. In the PCR, 60 Vbeta and 13 Jbeta primers were used. Profiling relied on immunoSEQ multiplex PCR, and the TCRdb table lists in-frame clones only, not all of them. Of about 190,000 clones in the sample, 80% were seen once. J lost 3 bases, V lost 4 bases, and 7 bases had no gene match. This CDR3 has 16 residues. Per germline, CDR1 SGHRS and CDR2 YFSETQ. The data were obtained in a study of cytomegalovirus exposure and HLA in healthy donors. Whole-study results and caveats: Among TCR beta chains, those listed as cytomegalovirus-associated numbered over 150. A later analysis found most CMV-associated TCR beta chains apparently HLA-restricted.

Sequencing was carried out using PBMCs. This sequence was found in a boy between 10 and 17 years old in good health and CMV-seronegative. The chain has TRBV5-1 and TRBJ2-5; 12 bases are shared with TRBD1. Here the CDR3 reads CASSPPGTGGKETQYF. The CDR3 bases are TGCGCCAGCAGCCCTCCCGGGACAGGGGGCAAAGAGACCCAGTACTTC.